This T cell receptor beta chain was recorded in a study of T cell responses to AZD1222 COVID-19 vaccine. Across the study: Second-dose schedules of about 4 or about 12 weeks were combined.

This clone was seen once. Its antigen is undetermined. The CDR3 has 16 amino acids. The germline gives CDR1 MDHEN, CDR2 SYDVKM. Deletions cut 7 bases from V and 4 bases from J, with 22 bases between. Produced via immunoSEQ multiplex PCR; TCRdb's table is partial and in-frame only. The sample includes about 170,000 clones, about 89% of them seen just once. Study results and caveats: Baseline serostatus was positive in only a handful of AZD1222 recipients. Spike-spanning, vaccine-associated CD4 TCRs were dominant at 160-218 and 743-854.

The specimen comprised peripheral blood, sampled on day 0 of AZD1222 vaccination. The sequence was obtained from an adult in good health. V usage is TRBV28 and J usage is TRBJ1-1; possibly TRBD1 for D (6 bases). CDR3 sequence: CASTLTGGAPSTEAFF. The CDR3, as DNA: TGTGCCAGCACCCTTACGGGGGGGGCTCCCAGCACTGAAGCTTTCTTT.